Following are 12 T cell receptor beta chains from one sample sequenced in a study of identical twins. MiXCR, applied by TCRdb to the 5' RACE reads, yields one record per CDR3 protein. Of roughly 230,000 distinct CDR3 sequences listed, roughly 8.7% are singletons. The same data also went into a second study, on yellow fever vaccine responses in identical twins.

The sample was CD8+ T cells sorted from blood. The receptors here all came from a woman aged 18-35 years in good health.

This clonotype was counted ten times or more. The chain combines TRBV5-1 with TRBJ1-1; D is unclear. The CDR3 is 15 amino acids. CDR1 and CDR2 from the germline V gene are SGHRS and YFSETQ. Trimming stripped 4 bases from V and 2 bases from J, with 15 bases between. The CDR3 loop reads CASSGLGSPNTEAFF. The CDR3 nucleotides are TGCGCCAGCAGCGGCCTCGGGAGTCCAAACACTGAAGCTTTCTTT.

The J gene is TRBJ1-1, the V gene TRBV6-2 or TRBV6-3, with a weak D call TRBD1 (6 bases). V dropped 6 bases and J dropped 4 bases, with 21 bases sitting between them. CDR3 length: 16 amino acids. Germline V lookup: CDR1 MNHEY, CDR2 SVGEGT. CDR3 sequence reads: CASRLPHREGITEAFF. For the CDR3, the DNA is TGTGCCAGCAGACTACCCCACAGGGAGGGAATCACTGAAGCTTTCTTT.

This clonotype was seen repeatedly, ten times or more. V gene TRBV29-1 combines with J gene TRBJ2-7; possibly TRBD2 for D (5 bases). V dropped 6 bases and J dropped 0 bases, with 12 bases sitting between them. CDR1 and CDR2 (germline): SQVTM, ANQGSEA. CDR3 length: 13 amino acids. The DNA of the CDR3 is TGCAGCGTGGACTCTGGTAGCTCCTACGAGCAGTACTTC. This translates into CSVDSGSSYEQYF.

Ten or more counts support this clonotype. The CDR3 nucleotides are TGTGCCAGCGGAAGGACTAGCGGGAATGTGGATACGCAGTATTTT. The encoded protein is CASGRTSGNVDTQYF. This chain links TRBV6-2 or TRBV6-3 with TRBJ2-3, with 12 positions matching TRBD2. This CDR3 contains 15 residues. Germline V gene lookup returns CDR1 MNHEY and CDR2 SVGEGT. The V gene end was trimmed by 8 bases and the J gene end by 6 bases; junction bases not matched to a gene: 9.

In its sample, this clonotype was seen many times. V is TRBV4-3 and J is TRBJ2-7, with D hard to call. The CDR3 has 14 amino acids. Per the germline V gene, CDR1 is LGHNA and CDR2 is YSLEER. Trimming stripped 0 bases from V and 1 base from J, with 7 bases between. CDR3 region: CASSQDGGSYEQYF. The CDR3 region has the DNA TGCGCCAGCAGCCAAGATGGTGGGTCCTACGAGCAGTACTTC.

This clonotype showed up many times. The chain uses TRBV28 and TRBJ2-5; D is possibly TRBD1 (6 bases). The CDR3 runs to 13 residues. Germline CDR1 and CDR2: MDHEN and SYDVKM. V was trimmed by 6 bases and J by 1 base, leaving 9 bases between them. For the CDR3, the DNA is TGTGCCAGCAGGATGGACAGCCAAGAGACCCAGTACTTC. This sequence encodes CASRMDSQETQYF.

This clonotype was counted at least ten times. V gene TRBV7-3 combines with J gene TRBJ2-7; D assignment may be TRBD1 or TRBD2 (6 bases each). V lost 4 bases and J lost 6, with 16 bases in between. This CDR3 is 14 amino acids long. CDR1 is SGHTA, CDR2 FQGTGA, per germline. The CDR3 loop reads CASSSQGTLSEQYF. In DNA, the CDR3 is TGTGCCAGCAGCTCTCAGGGGACTTTAAGCGAGCAGTACTTC.

A note on this clonotype: The DNA is omitted, as the CDR3 cannot be located on it reliably, and the CDR3 follows TCRdb's listing. This rearrangement joins TRBV7-9 to TRBJ2-3; TRBD1, the D gene given by the table, was not confirmed from the DNA. Inclusive of both ends, the CDR3 amounts to 13 amino acids. Germline-derived CDR1 and CDR2 are SEHNR and FQNEAQ (reference sequence). The CDR3 sequence is CASSFGPGNTQYF.

The chain uses TRBV14 and TRBJ2-7, with D maybe TRBD1 (7 bases). V lost 5 bases, J lost 3 bases, and 17 bases lay in between. Germline-derived CDR1 and CDR2 are SGHDN and FVKESK. This CDR3 region has 15 residues. CDR3 DNA: TGTGCCAGCAGCGCAGGGGGGTTCGGGGGCTACGAGCAGTACTTC. Its protein product is CASSAGGFGGYEQYF.

Comments on this clonotype: This may be a read error, as it is one base from a much larger clone. The V call is TRBV11-2, the J call TRBJ2-2, with D perhaps assigned TRBD1 or TRBD2 (5 bases each). Germline CDR1 and CDR2: SGHAT and FQNNGV. V lost 4 bases, J lost 3 bases, and 9 bases lay in between. The CDR3 is 14 residues long. DNA of the CDR3: TGTGCCAGCAGCTCCGGGACCTACACCGGGGAGCTGTTTTTT. Translating gives CASSSGTYTGELFF.

This clonotype has only a few counts. This chain joins TRBV6-5 and TRBJ2-2; D unclear. CDR3 length: 11 amino acids. CDR1 and CDR2 from the germline V gene are MNHEY and SVGAGI. V lost 7 bases and J 7 bases, leaving 7 bases between the germline ends. CDR3 in amino acids: CASNLGGELFF. In nucleotides, the CDR3 is TGTGCCAGCAACTTGGGCGGGGAGCTGTTTTTT.

V usage is TRBV11-2 and J usage is TRBJ2-7; D might be TRBD2 (5 bases). The CDR3 has 16 residues. Deletions cut 4 bases from V and 3 bases from J, with 19 bases between. Germline V gene lookup returns CDR1 SGHAT and CDR2 FQNNGV. CDR3 nucleotides: TGTGCCAGCAGCTCTGGTTTAGGGCAGGCGGGCTACGAGCAGTACTTC. Translation gives CASSSGLGQAGYEQYF. Supplemented by reference TRBV11-2 and TRBJ2-7, the full variable domain reads EAGVAQSPRYKIIEKRQSVAFWCNPISGHATLYWYQQILGQGPKLLIQFQNNGVVDDSQLPKDRFSAERLKGVDSTLKIQPAKLEDSAVYLCASSSGLGQAGYEQYFGPGTRLTVT.